The 18 T cell receptor beta chains below come from one sample, sequenced in a study of CD8+CD57+ T cells in acquired aplastic anemia. Template material for TCR beta VDJ and CDR3 profiling consisted of genomic DNA. One entry per CDR3 protein results from TCRdb running MiXCR on the reads. This table has about 200,000 distinct CDR3 sequences, 55% to 65% appearing once. In patients chosen for sequencing, flow cytometry had shown CD8+CD57+ cell expansion. The sample consisted of sorted CD4+, CD8+, or CD8+CD57+ T cells (not recorded which) from PBMCs. These receptor sequences come from a human donor with aplastic anemia.

The rearrangement uses TRBV19 and TRBJ2-7; TRBD1 matches 9 bases. The germline V gene has CDR1 LNHDA and CDR2 SQIVND (reference sequence). This CDR3 region has 15 residues. V shed 5 bases, J shed 0 bases, and the junction held 5 bases outside the gene matches. CDR3 amino acids: CASSQGQGHSYEQYF. For the CDR3, the DNA is TGTGCCAGTAGTCAAGGACAGGGGCACTCCTACGAGCAGTACTTC.

This clonotype appeared once. The V gene is TRBV6-2 or TRBV6-3, the J gene TRBJ2-7; TRBD1 might be the D (6 bases). This CDR3 contains 15 residues. V was cut by 5 bases and J by 0 bases, with 14 bases left in between. Germline V gene data show CDR1 as MNHEY and CDR2 as SVGEGT. CDR3 coding DNA: TGTGCCAGCAGTCTGGACAGTTCGAGCTCCTACGAGCAGTACTTC. Translating gives CASSLDSSSSYEQYF.

The chain couples TRBV2 to TRBJ1-6; D gene unclear. Trimming cost V 4 bases and J 13 bases, with 11 bases left between them. This CDR3 region has 12 residues. CDR1 and CDR2 (germline): SNHLY, FYNNEI. In DNA, the CDR3 is TGTGCCAGCAGTGCTGCTGGAGGGCCCCTCCACTTT. Translation: CASSAAGGPLHF.

The chain carries TRBV25-1 and TRBJ1-5; D gene unclear. The CDR3 consists of 15 residues. The germline gives CDR1 MGHDK, CDR2 SYGVNS. Trimming removed 3 bases from V and 6 bases from J, with 15 bases in between. The CDR3 region is CASSDLYWEGQPQHF. CDR3 DNA sequence: TGTGCCAGCAGTGATCTATATTGGGAGGGTCAGCCCCAGCATTTT.

In this sample, this clonotype turned up a few times. The chain carries TRBV15 and TRBJ2-7; D unclear. The V and J ends lost 5 bases and 4 bases respectively, with 12 bases between them. The CDR3 contains 13 residues. Germline CDR1 is LNHNV and CDR2 is YYDKDF (reference sequence). The DNA for the CDR3 is TGTGCCACCAGCGCAAGGCTCGGATACGAGCAGTACTTC. Protein sequence: CATSARLGYEQYF. Together with reference TRBV15 and TRBJ2-7, the CDR3 gives the full variable domain: DAMVIQNPRYQVTQFGKPVTLSCSQTLNHNVMYWYQQKSSQAPKLLFHYYDKDFNNEADTPDNFQSRRPNTSFCFLDIRSPGLGDTAMYLCATSARLGYEQYFGPGTRLTVT.

This chain uses TRBV2 with TRBJ2-3; 10 bases match TRBD2. The CDR3 is made up of 16 amino acids. Germline lookup yields CDR1 SNHLY and CDR2 FYNNEI. Losses at the gene ends were 6 bases for V and 1 base for J; bases not matched to a gene: 7. The CDR3 DNA follows: TGTGCCAGCAGGTCCCCGCTAGCGGGGGGCACAGATACGCAGTATTTT. Its translation: CASRSPLAGGTDTQYF.

The CDR3 coding sequence is TGCAACGGGATGGGACCTTTTGGCTACACCTTC. Amino acids: CNGMGPFGYTF. The chain combines TRBV20-1 with TRBJ1-2; D might be TRBD1 (5 bases). Germline V gene data show CDR1 as DFQATT and CDR2 as SNEGSKA (reference sequence). The length of the CDR3 is 11 residues.

The V gene is TRBV7-9, the J gene TRBJ2-7; D gene ambiguous. The CDR3 loop spans 14 amino acids. Deletions cut 3 bases from V and 2 bases from J, with 11 bases between. Germline V gives CDR1 SEHNR, CDR2 FQNEAQ (reference sequence). The CDR3 region has the DNA TGTGCCAGCAGCTTCTTTGAGGAAACCTACGAGCAGTACTTC. Its translation is CASSFFEETYEQYF.

This clonotype was counted ten times or more. The gene calls are TRBV2 and TRBJ1-6; 9 bases map to TRBD1. There are 14 residues in the CDR3. J was trimmed by 9 bases and V by 8 bases; bases with no gene match: 8. Germline CDR1 reads SNHLY; CDR2 reads FYNNEI. CDR3 nucleotide sequence: TGTGCCAGCCTTCCGGGACAGGGTTTTTCACCCCTCCACTTT. Translated: CASLPGQGFSPLHF.

This sequence joins TRBV24-1 and TRBJ1-5; D call uncertain. Germline assignment: CDR1 KGHDR and CDR2 SFDVKD. This CDR3 region has 12 residues. V lost 4 bases, J lost 7 bases, and 7 bases lay in between. The CDR3: CATSDLGQPQHF. The CDR3 nucleotides are TGTGCCACCAGTGACTTGGGGCAGCCCCAGCATTTT.

This sequence joins TRBV7-3 and TRBJ1-2, with 7 bases aligning to TRBD1. V lost 6 bases, J lost 0 bases, and 10 bases stayed unmatched. This CDR3 spans 16 amino acids. From germline, CDR1 is SGHTA and CDR2 FQGTGA. CDR3 residues: CASSTGTALSNYGYTF. Written as DNA, the CDR3 is TGTGCCAGCAGTACTGGGACAGCCCTTTCTAACTATGGCTACACCTTC. The full variable domain, in which reference TRBV7-3 and TRBJ1-2 provide the parts outside the CDR3, is GAGVSQTPSNKVTEKGKYVELRCDPISGHTALYWYRQSLGQGPEFLIYFQGTGAADDSGLPNDRFFAVRPEGSVSTLKIQRTERGDSAVYLCASSTGTALSNYGYTFGSGTRLTVV.

This clonotype is a singleton in its sample. Mismatch with germline at one junction end may stem from a read error. The rearrangement joins TRBV5-1 to TRBJ1-6; D remains unclear. Germline lookup yields CDR1 SGHRS and CDR2 YFSETQ. This CDR3 contains 16 residues. CDR3 sequence: CASSPAVGSYNSPLHF. The CDR3 DNA sequence: TGCGCTAGCAGCCCGGCGGTGGGCTCCTATAATTCACCCCTCCACTTT.

The chain carries TRBV11-2 and TRBJ1-5; no clear D gene. The CDR3 has 12 amino acids. Germline-derived CDR1 and CDR2 are SGHAT and FQNNGV. The V end lost 4 bases, the J end lost 6 bases, and 7 bases lay between the germline ends. This CDR3 is CASSSRGQPQHF. CDR3 sequence (DNA): TGTGCCAGCAGCTCTCGAGGTCAGCCCCAGCATTTT.

In its sample, this clonotype was seen a few times. The V and J genes are TRBV7-8 and TRBJ1-1; D unclear. The germline V gene encodes CDR1 SGHVS and CDR2 FQNEAQ. V lost 5 bases, J lost 6 bases, and 7 bases lay in between. This CDR3 has 11 amino acids. The CDR3 DNA sequence: TGTGCCAGCAGCGCGCAGGCTGAAGCTTTCTTT. Its protein product is CASSAQAEAFF.

Comment on this clonotype: Possible read error: a much larger clone is one base away. The chain links TRBV7-9 to TRBJ2-5, with D hard to call. The CDR3 is 11 amino acids. Germline-derived CDR1 and CDR2 are SEHNR and FQNEAQ (reference sequence). The V gene lost 5 bases and the J gene lost 11 bases, with 12 bases spanning the gap. The CDR3 DNA is TGTGCCAGCAGCCCCGTAAATGAGCAGTACTTC. Translation gives CASSPVNEQYF. Full variable domain (outside the CDR3, taken from reference TRBV7-9 and TRBJ2-5): DTGVSQNPRHKITKRGQNVTFRCDPISEHNRLYWYRQTLGQGPEFLTYFQNEAQLEKSRLLSDRFSAERPKGSFSTLEIQRTEQGDSAMYLCASSPVNEQYFGPGTRLLVL.

This rearrangement joins TRBV7-9 to TRBJ2-7; 7 bases are a match to TRBD1. The germline gives CDR1 SEHNR, CDR2 FQNEAQ (reference sequence). The junction had 10 bases not matched to a gene; V was cut back by 5 bases and J by 3 bases. The CDR3 extends over 15 amino acids. The CDR3 DNA reads as TGTGCCAGCAGCACCCTGGAAGACAGGGTCTACGAGCAGTACTTC. It is translated as CASSTLEDRVYEQYF.

V usage is TRBV10-1 and J usage is TRBJ1-5; D is unresolved. V lost 0 bases, J lost 7 bases, and 7 bases lay in between. Germline CDR1 is WNHNN and CDR2 is SYGVQD (reference sequence). The CDR3 is made up of 13 amino acids. CDR3 protein: CASSESFQQPQHF. The CDR3 coding sequence is TGCGCCAGCAGTGAGTCGTTTCAACAGCCCCAGCATTTT.

This clonotype showed up just a few times. The chain joins TRBV7-3 to TRBJ2-7, with a weak D call TRBD2 (6 bases). Between the trimmed V and J ends, which lost 3 bases and 3 bases, there was a span of 12 bases. CDR3 length: 14 amino acids. Germline assignment: CDR1 SGHTA and CDR2 FQGTGA. CDR3 in amino acids: CASSFGGGNYEQYF. The CDR3 DNA reads TGTGCCAGCAGCTTCGGGGGAGGAAACTACGAGCAGTACTTC.